Detailed here is one T cell receptor (beta chain). This CDR3 is built from 17 residues. Germline values: CDR1 LNHDA, CDR2 SQIVND (reference sequence). J was trimmed by 4 bases and V by 3 bases; bases with no gene match: 11. Assay used: immunoSEQ multiplex PCR; TCRdb lists only in-frame clones, some missing. There are more than 350,000 clones in the sample; about 88% occur only once, and about 1.5% lies in the top ten. Before they entered the study, exposed participants had met a COVID-19 case within 2 weeks. The sample comes from a study of blood T cell repertoires in COVID-19. Sequenced input: PBMCs or T cells enriched from blood (not recorded which). This TCR was recovered from a woman younger than 35 who had been exposed to COVID-19. This chain connects TRBV19 to TRBJ1-5; 8 bases agree with TRBD1. CDR3 amino acids: CASSMDRVLSGNQPQHF. The CDR3 nucleotides are TGTGCCAGTAGTATGGACAGGGTCCTATCTGGTAATCAGCCCCAGCATTTT. Full variable domain (outside the CDR3, taken from reference TRBV19 and TRBJ1-5): DGGITQSPKYLFRKEGQNVTLSCEQNLNHDAMYWYRQDPGQGLRLIYYSQIVNDFQKGDIAEGYSVSREKKESFPLTVTSAQKNPTAFYLCASSMDRVLSGNQPQHFGDGTRLSIL.